This T cell receptor (beta chain) was identified in a study of T cells after yellow fever vaccination (dated by TCRdb to between 2018 and 2021). About the study as a whole: The SMART-Seq v4 Ultra Low Input RNA kit was used to prepare libraries from fractions with low cell numbers. To track T-cell clones before and after primary and booster YFV17D yellow fever vaccination, bulk TCR alpha and beta repertoires were sequenced longitudinally. Two healthy male donors made up the cohort, one aged 18 to 30 years and the other aged 30 to 39 years. Blood samples were taken at several timepoints before and after primary and secondary immunization, and bulk PBMC replicates and cell subsets were isolated. General conclusions and limits of the study: The study included only two donors, which limits how far the findings can be generalized. The secondary T-cell response was found to be weaker but faster than the primary response, with a peak reached on day 5 rather than on day 15. Most clones expanded after primary vaccination were re-detected after the booster (almost 98% of CD4 and about 88% of CD8), suggesting broad memory maintenance. Computational filtering was needed because FACS-sorted repertoires could contain abundant contaminating clonotypes from the bulk population. A small fraction of clonotypes showed up in both the CD4 and CD8 compartments, probably as a result of convergent recombination.

The CDR3 goes from the cysteine to the phenylalanine over 18 residues. Of all the DNA, just the CDR3 is kept, 54 bases in frame from base 1. The germline V gene (reference sequence) specifies DFQATT as CDR1 and SNEGSKA as CDR2. Trimming removed 3 bases from V and 3 bases from J; the gene matches leave 11 bases unexplained. This clonotype was seen only a few times. Its antigen remains undetermined. It has no much larger one-base neighbor in the sample; base qualities were not kept. TCR cDNA was synthesized by 5'RACE template switching, which introduced a universal primer site and unique molecular identifiers. cDNA synthesis was primed from both the TCR alpha and TCR beta constant segments. Library amplification used two PCR steps, and the second PCR step added sample barcodes and sequencing adapters. Sequencing of libraries was performed on Illumina HiSeq 2500 (2x100 bp) or NovaSeq (2x150 bp). Processing in the source paper ran as follows. MIGEC handled demultiplexing of reads and collapsing into UMI consensus sequences, while MiXCR performed V(D)J alignment. Vaccine-responding clonotypes were defined with edgeR using replicate PBMC samples, requiring FDR below 0.01 and a log2 fold change above 5 up to day 15. Bulk clonotypes were assigned CD4 or CD8 identity according to which sequenced CD4 or CD8 repertoire held them at higher abundance. The public reads were run again by TCRdb, first through fastp at Q25 and then through MiXCR, and only productive beta chains were kept. Duplicate CDR3 protein sequences are folded into a single record with the most common DNA and genes. It is TCRdb's table, rather than the study itself, that gives the V and J calls and clone size. The sample table holds some 560,000 distinct CDR3 sequences, of which about 19% were seen once. The top ten clones comprise roughly an eighth of the sample.

The treatment or condition label on this specimen signifies: live attenuated yellow fever vaccine strain. At every blood-draw timepoint, two biological replicates of bulk PBMCs were collected. PBMCs were isolated from peripheral blood using a standard Ficoll-Paque protocol. TriZol was used to extract RNA from bulk PBMCs, CD4 and CD8 fractions, and dextramer-positive and dextramer-negative fractions. The V gene is TRBV20-1 and the J gene is TRBJ2-1, with 13 bases in between that match TRBD2. The sequenced sample was PBMCs, obtained 15 days after the yellow fever booster vaccination. The sequence was obtained from a young man who received the YFV17D yellow fever vaccine. The sequenced DNA is TGCAGTGCTAGCAGGGGACTAGCGGGGTCGTCTCGCTACAATGAGCAGTTCTTC. This encodes CSASRGLAGSSRYNEQFF.